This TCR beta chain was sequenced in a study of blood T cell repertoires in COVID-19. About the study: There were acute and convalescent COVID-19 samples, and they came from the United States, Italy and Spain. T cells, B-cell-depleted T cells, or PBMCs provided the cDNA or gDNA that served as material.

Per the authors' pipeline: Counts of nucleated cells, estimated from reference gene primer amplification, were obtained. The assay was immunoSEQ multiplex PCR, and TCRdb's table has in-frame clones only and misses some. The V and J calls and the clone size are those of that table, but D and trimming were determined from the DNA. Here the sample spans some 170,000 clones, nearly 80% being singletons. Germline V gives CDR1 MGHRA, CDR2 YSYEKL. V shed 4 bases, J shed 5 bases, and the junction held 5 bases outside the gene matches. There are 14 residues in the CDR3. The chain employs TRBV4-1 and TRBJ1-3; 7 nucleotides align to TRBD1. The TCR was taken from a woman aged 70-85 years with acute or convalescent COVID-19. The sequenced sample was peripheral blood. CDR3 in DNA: TGCGCCAGCAGCCGAGGACAGGACCGAAACACCATATATTTT. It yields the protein CASSRGQDRNTIYF.